A single sample gave rise to the 18 T cell receptor beta chains below, sequenced in a study of cytomegalovirus exposure and HLA in healthy donors. Researchers ran the PCR with 60 Vbeta and 13 Jbeta primers. Using immunoSEQ multiplex PCR, the repertoire was profiled, and TCRdb retains in-frame clones only, with some absent. The repertoire table contains about 140,000 clones. The source material was PBMCs. The receptors shown here come from a middle-aged man in good health and CMV-seronegative.

This chain connects TRBV7-3 to TRBJ2-1; a weak D match, TRBD2 (6 bases). CDR3 length equals 14 residues. The germline CDR1 and CDR2 sequences are SGHTA and FQGTGA. V shed 5 bases and J shed 0 bases, with 8 bases lying between them. CDR3 sequence reads: CASSPTSSYNEQFF. CDR3 coding DNA: TGTGCCAGCAGCCCGACTAGCTCCTACAATGAGCAGTTCTTC.

The chain employs TRBV27 and TRBJ2-3, with no clear D. V lost 3 bases, J lost 3 bases, and 7 bases lay in between. The V gene's germline CDR1 is MNHEY and CDR2 SMNVEV (reference sequence). The CDR3 runs to 13 residues. CDR3 amino acids: CASSFQRTDTQYF. DNA of the CDR3: TGTGCCAGCAGTTTCCAGAGGACAGATACGCAGTATTTT.

J is TRBJ2-7 and V is TRBV9; D might be TRBD2 (5 bases). The CDR3 length is 15 residues. The germline V gene encodes CDR1 SGDLS and CDR2 YYNGEE. V lost 0 bases and J 4 bases, leaving 14 bases between the germline ends. In DNA, the CDR3 is TGTGCCAGCAGCGTAGCTCCTGCTAGGGAGTACGAGCAGTACTTC. This gives the protein CASSVAPAREYEQYF.

V and J are TRBV18 and TRBJ2-3; TRBD2 agrees at 9 bases. Trimming at V came to 3 bases and at J to 4 bases, leaving 5 bases not matched to a gene. The CDR3 sequence is 15 residues long. Per the germline V gene, CDR1 is KGHSH and CDR2 is LQKENI. The CDR3: CASSPGGGAADTQYF. The DNA for the CDR3 is TGTGCCAGCTCACCCGGCGGGGGGGCAGCAGATACGCAGTATTTT.

The V gene is TRBV5-1, the J gene TRBJ1-2, with 7 positions matching TRBD1. The V gene end was trimmed by 3 bases and the J gene end by 1 base; junction bases not matched to a gene: 3. Per the germline V gene, CDR1 is SGHRS and CDR2 is YFSETQ. This CDR3 spans 14 amino acids. In DNA form, the CDR3 reads TGCGCCAGCAGCTCCAACAGGGGTAACTATGGCTACACCTTC. This translates into CASSSNRGNYGYTF.

The chain is built from TRBV5-5 and TRBJ1-2; D unclear. Trimming took off 0 bases at V and 8 bases at J, with 17 bases between the two ends. Germline loops: CDR1 SGHKS, CDR2 YYEKEE (reference sequence). This CDR3 has 15 residues. The CDR3 DNA is TGTGCCAGCAGCTTGGCTCCTCAGGTCACGAGCGGCTACACCTTC. Amino acid sequence: CASSLAPQVTSGYTF. The complete variable domain, with remaining parts taken from reference TRBV5-5 and TRBJ1-2, reads DAGVTQSPTHLIKTRGQQVTLRCSPISGHKSVSWYQQVLGQGPQFIFQYYEKEERGRGNFPDRFSARQFPNYSSELNVNALLLGDSALYLCASSLAPQVTSGYTFGSGTRLTVV.

This chain connects TRBV7-9 to TRBJ1-5, with TRBD1 matching over 9 bases. Unmatched junction bases numbered 8, after V lost 1 base and J lost 1 base. The CDR3 has 18 residues. Germline CDR1 and CDR2: SEHNR and FQNEAQ (reference sequence). DNA of the CDR3: TGTGCCAGCAGCTTAGGGACAGGGGTCCGAAAAAGCAATCAGCCCCAGCATTTT. Protein sequence: CASSLGTGVRKSNQPQHF.

This chain connects TRBV7-6 to TRBJ2-2; TRBD1 aligns across 8 bases. The CDR3 has 17 residues. Unmatched junction bases numbered 6, after V lost 0 bases and J lost 3 bases. Per germline, CDR1 SGHVS and CDR2 FNYEAQ. The CDR3 sequence is CASSLAPGGADTGELFF. The CDR3 nucleotides are TGTGCCAGCAGCTTAGCACCAGGGGGCGCGGACACCGGGGAGCTGTTTTTT. Using reference TRBV7-6 and TRBJ2-2 for the parts outside the CDR3, the full variable domain is GAGVSQSPRYKVTKRGQDVALRCDPISGHVSLYWYRQALGQGPEFLTYFNYEAQQDKSGLPNDRFSAERPEGSISTLTIQRTEQRDSAMYRCASSLAPGGADTGELFFGEGSRLTVL.

The V call is TRBV5-6, the J call TRBJ2-7; TRBD2 agrees at 7 bases. Germline CDR1 SGHDT, CDR2 YYEEEE. This CDR3 comprises 16 residues. V shed 5 bases, J shed 0 bases, and the junction held 11 bases outside the gene matches. CDR3 sequence reads: CASRGGLDSYSYEQYF. CDR3 coding DNA: TGTGCCAGCAGGGGAGGGCTCGACAGCTACTCCTACGAGCAGTACTTC.

This CDR3 is CASSYLTGTNTYGYTF. The DNA for the CDR3 is TGTGCCAGCAGTTACCTGACAGGTACCAACACCTATGGCTACACCTTC. V usage is TRBV6-5 and J usage is TRBJ1-2, with D possibly matching TRBD1 (6 bases). The germline CDR1 and CDR2 sequences are MNHEY and SVGAGI. With 2 bases removed from V and 4 bases from J, the gap between germline ends came to 17 bases. CDR3 length: 16 residues.

This chain connects TRBV5-1 to TRBJ2-3, with a possible D match to TRBD1 (6 bases). Per germline, CDR1 SGHRS and CDR2 YFSETQ. The CDR3 totals 16 residues. V was trimmed by 5 bases and J by 3 bases, leaving 19 bases between them. In DNA, the CDR3 is TGCGCCAGCAGTCGGACAGACGGCCGTGGGACAGATACGCAGTATTTT. Translated: CASSRTDGRGTDTQYF. Full variable domain (missing parts from reference TRBV5-1 and TRBJ2-3): KAGVTQTPRYLIKTRGQQVTLSCSPISGHRSVSWYQQTPGQGLQFLFEYFSETQRNKGNFPGRFSGRQFSNSRSEMNVSTLELGDSALYLCASSRTDGRGTDTQYFGPGTRLTVL.

The V and J genes are TRBV11-1 and TRBJ1-3; TRBD1 might be the D (6 bases). Trimming shortened V by 7 bases and J by 8 bases, and 21 bases separated the two germline ends. Germline CDR1 and CDR2: SGHAT and FQDESV (reference sequence). This CDR3 has 15 residues. The CDR3 DNA reads TGTGCCAGCACCACCCGCGGGGGGCCAGGTGACACCATATATTTT. This sequence encodes CASTTRGGPGDTIYF.

The chain couples TRBV6-1 to TRBJ2-3, with no clear D. The J call is uncertain, as TRBJ1-5 better fits the DNA end. Germline CDR1 and CDR2: MNHNS and SASEGT. The CDR3 contains 14 residues. The CDR3 region is CASRTRMEGDTQHF. DNA for the CDR3: TGTGCCAGCAGGACCCGGATGGAAGGAGATACGCAGCATTTT.

The chain links TRBV5-1 to TRBJ2-1; D gene ambiguous. V was cut by 2 bases and J by 4 bases, with 4 bases left in between. The CDR3 length is 12 residues. Germline-derived CDR1 and CDR2 are SGHRS and YFSETQ. CDR3 protein: CASSFQYNEQFF. In nucleotides, the CDR3 is TGCGCCAGCAGCTTTCAGTACAATGAGCAGTTCTTC.

The chain uses TRBV21-1 and TRBJ2-1; the table's D call TRBD1 went unverified against the DNA. TRBV21-1 constitutes a pseudogene. CDR3 size: 16 residues. CDR3 bases: TGTGCCAGCAGCAAAAGCAGCAGGGGGGCCTACAATGAGCAGTTCTTC. Translated, it gives CASSKSSRGAYNEQFF.

The chain links TRBV18 to TRBJ2-2; 7 nucleotides line up with TRBD2. The junction had 4 bases not matched to a gene; V was cut back by 3 bases and J by 0 bases. The germline V gene has CDR1 KGHSH and CDR2 LQKENI. This CDR3 is 16 amino acids long. The CDR3 loop reads CASSPRGGPNTGELFF. The CDR3 bases are TGTGCCAGCTCACCGCGCGGGGGTCCGAACACCGGGGAGCTGTTTTTT.

This chain uses TRBV5-6 with TRBJ1-4; 9 bases line up with TRBD1. CDR1 SGHDT and CDR2 YYEEEE come from the germline V gene. This CDR3 has 16 amino acids. V was clipped by 5 bases and J by 7 bases; unmatched bases: 12. CDR3 amino acids: CASSPGTGFNSEKLFF. CDR3 coding DNA: TGTGCCAGCAGTCCCGGGACAGGGTTTAACAGTGAAAAACTGTTTTTT.

The CDR3 DNA sequence: TGTGCCAGCAGCTCGACTAGCGGTGCCTACGAGCAGTACTTC. Translation: CASSSTSGAYEQYF. This sequence joins TRBV7-8 and TRBJ2-7, with 9 bases that match TRBD2. Trimming cost V 4 bases and J 2 bases; bases outside gene matches: 3. The CDR3 runs 14 residues. Germline-derived CDR1 and CDR2 are SGHVS and FQNEAQ.